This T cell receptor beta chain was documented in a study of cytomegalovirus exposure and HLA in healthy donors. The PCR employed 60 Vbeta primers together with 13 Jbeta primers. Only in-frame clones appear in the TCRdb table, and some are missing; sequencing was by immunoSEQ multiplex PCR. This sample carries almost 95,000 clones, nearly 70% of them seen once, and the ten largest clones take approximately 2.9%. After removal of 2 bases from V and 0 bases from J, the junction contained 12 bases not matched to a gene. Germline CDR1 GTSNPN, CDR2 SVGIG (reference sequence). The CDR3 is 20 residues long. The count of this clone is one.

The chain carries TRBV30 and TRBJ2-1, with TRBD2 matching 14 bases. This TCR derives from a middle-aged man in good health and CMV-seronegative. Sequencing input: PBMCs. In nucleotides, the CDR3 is TGTGCCTGGAGTAAATCGGGACTAGCGGGGGTCCGGAGCTCCTACAATGAGCAGTTCTTC. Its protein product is CAWSKSGLAGVRSSYNEQFF.